Listed below are T cell receptor beta chains from one sample, sequenced in a study of beta chain features in type 1 diabetes. Produced via immunoSEQ multiplex PCR; TCRdb's table is partial and in-frame only. The sample carries roughly 250,000 clones, around 10% recorded once. The sequencing input was naive CD4+ T cells from blood. The source is a woman younger than 35 in good health. Each CDR3 is given with its conserved first and last residue. D genes are given only for firm matches. Only part of the rows carry a size: once, few, many, or a class if the clone is expanded.

few	TRBD2	TRBJ2-3	TRBV5-1	TGCGCCAGCAGCCCGGAGTCTAGCGGGAGAGGGGATACGCAGTATTTT	CASSPESSGRGDTQYF
few	.	TRBJ2-7	TRBV18	TGTGCCAGCTCACCCGCGATGTCCTACGAGCAGTACTTC	CASSPAMSYEQYF
.	.	TRBJ1-2	TRBV9	TGTGCCAGCAGCGGGCGGGGGACGACTAACTATGGCTACACCTTC	CASSGRGTTNYGYTF
few	TRBD2	TRBJ2-3	TRBV7-3	TGTGCCAGCAGCTTTCTAGCGGGGTTGGATACGCAGTATTTT	CASSFLAGLDTQYF
.	TRBD2	TRBJ2-6	TRBV27	TGTGCCAGCAGTTCCGACCCGGGAGGGCTTATCTGGGCCAACGTCCTGACTTTC	CASSSDPGGLIWANVLTF
few	.	TRBJ1-1	TRBV4-1	TGCGCCAGCAGCCAAGTTGAGGGAGAGAGCTTTGAAGCTTTCTTT	CASSQVEGESFEAFF
few	.	TRBJ1-1	TRBV5-1	TGCGCCAGCAGCTTGTTCCAGGACACTGAAGCTTTCTTT	CASSLFQDTEAFF
.	.	TRBJ2-3	TRBV7-7	TGTGCCAGCAGCTTAGGAGGCGACAGAAACACAGATACGCAGTATTTT	CASSLGGDRNTDTQYF
.	TRBD1	TRBJ2-7	TRBV5-5	TGTGCCAGCAGCTTGTCAGGGGGCTACGAGCAGTACTTC	CASSLSGGYEQYF
.	.	TRBJ2-7	TRBV6-1	TGTGCCAGCAGGATGGGAGAGGGGGAGACCTACGAGCAGTACTTC	CASRMGEGETYEQYF
.	TRBD1	TRBJ2-7	TRBV11-2	TGTGCCAGCAGCTCGCTCGCGAAGACAGGGCGGTACGAGCAGTACTTC	CASSSLAKTGRYEQYF
once	TRBD1	TRBJ1-2	TRBV11-2	TGTGCCAGCAGCGCCCGGCCGGGACAGGGTGATGGCTACACCTTC	CASSARPGQGDGYTF
few	.	TRBJ2-1	TRBV5-4	TGTGCCAGCAGCTTGGGGCTAGCGACCTACAATGAGCAGTTCTTC	CASSLGLATYNEQFF
few	TRBD2	TRBJ2-2	TRBV2	TGTGCCAGCAAGGGCGGGAGTGTCAGCACCGGGGAGCTGTTTTTT	CASKGGSVSTGELFF
few	TRBD1	TRBJ2-5	TRBV9	TGTGCCAGCAGCGCAAGACAGGGTATTTTGTTGGAGACCCAGTACTTC	CASSARQGILLETQYF
.	TRBD2	TRBJ2-3	TRBV9	TGTGCCAGCAGCCCGAGACTAGCGGGAGGAGGAACAGATACGCAGTATTTT	CASSPRLAGGGTDTQYF
few	TRBD2	TRBJ2-2	TRBV19	TGTGCCTGTTCAAGGGCGGGAGGAAACACCGGGGAGCTGTTTTTT	CACSRAGGNTGELFF
.	TRBD2	TRBJ2-2	TRBV28	TGTGCCAGCAAGGCGTATGGGACTAGCGGGGGCACCGGGGAGCTGTTTTTT	CASKAYGTSGGTGELFF
few	TRBD2	TRBJ2-1	TRBV7-9	TGTGCCAGCAGCACTAGACTAGCGGGGGGGCTCGATGAGCAGTTCTTC	CASSTRLAGGLDEQFF
.	.	TRBJ2-7	TRBV13	TGTGCCAGCAGCTTACGTCGACTTCGCTACGAGCAGTACTTC	CASSLRRLRYEQYF
few	.	TRBJ1-2	TRBV19	TGTGCCAGTAGTATTTTGAGTTCTAACTATGGCTACACCTTC	CASSILSSNYGYTF
.	.	TRBJ2-2	TRBV27	TGTGCCAGCACCTTAGATCGGAGTGGAGGGTCCACCGGGGAGCTGTTTTTT	CASTLDRSGGSTGELFF
few	.	TRBJ1-2	TRBV14	TGTGCCAGCAGCGGGCACTCCTATGGCTACACCTTC	CASSGHSYGYTF
few	TRBD1	TRBJ2-7	TRBV6-5	TGTGCCAGCAGCCGTGGGGGACAGGGGCTCGAGCAGTACTTC	CASSRGGQGLEQYF
.	.	TRBJ1-3	TRBV5-1	TGCGCCAGCAGCTTCGGTACAGGCTCTGGAAACACCATATATTTT	CASSFGTGSGNTIYF
few	TRBD2	TRBJ2-3	TRBV7-9	TGTGCCAGCAGCTCCCTTCGACTAGCGGGAGGAACGCAGTATTTT	CASSSLRLAGGTQYF
.	.	TRBJ1-5	TRBV28	TGTGCCAGCAGTCCCCCCAACTCCAATCAGCCCCAGCATTTT	CASSPPNSNQPQHF
few	TRBD1	TRBJ1-2	TRBV2	TGTGCCAGCAGTCCGGGACAGAACTATGGCTACACCTTC	CASSPGQNYGYTF
few	.	TRBJ2-6	TRBV6-6	TGTGCCAGCAGTTACGGTCGGAGCTCTGGGGCCAACGTCCTGACTTTC	CASSYGRSSGANVLTF
.	TRBD2	TRBJ2-1	TRBV12-5	TGTGCTAGTGGAAAGGGACTAGCGGGTAAGGGCGATGAGCAGTTCTTC	CASGKGLAGKGDEQFF
few	TRBD1	TRBJ1-4	TRBV6-5	TGTGCCAGCAGTCCGTCTCCCCGGGACAGGTTTCCATATTTT	CASSPSPRDRFPYF
.	.	TRBJ2-7	TRBV6-5	TGTGCCAGCAGTTACAGAGGGTACGAGCAGTACTTC	CASSYRGYEQYF
few	.	TRBJ2-3	TRBV6-5	TGTGCCAGCAGTTACGGATATGCGCGGGGCACAGATACGCAGTATTTT	CASSYGYARGTDTQYF
many	.	TRBJ2-7	TRBV29-1	TGCAGCGTTGAGGTGGGCCACTACGAGCAGTACTTC	CSVEVGHYEQYF
few	TRBD2	TRBJ2-7	TRBV2	TGTGCCAGCAGCCGCAAGCGGGAGAGAACCTACGAGCAGTACTTC	CASSRKRERTYEQYF
few	.	TRBJ1-2	TRBV5-6	TGTGCCAGCAGCTTACAGGGAAAACCCGCGCTTCTCTATGGCTACACCTTC	CASSLQGKPALLYGYTF
.	.	TRBJ2-5	TRBV11-2	TGTGCCAGCAGCTTACGGCGCCTAGAAGGAGAGACCCAGTACTTC	CASSLRRLEGETQYF
.	.	TRBJ2-4	TRBV1	TGCACCAGCAGCCAAATCTCCGGGACTAGCGATTTGTTAGCCAAAAACATTCAGTACTTC	CTSSQISGTSDLLAKNIQYF
.	.	TRBJ1-4	TRBV7-9	TGTGCCAGCAGCCCGTACAGGGAGAGGGGCGAAAAACTGTTTTTT	CASSPYRERGEKLFF
.	.	TRBJ1-6	TRBV6-5	TGTGCCAGCAGTTACGACAGGAGCTCCTATAATTCACCCCTCCACTTT	CASSYDRSSYNSPLHF
few	.	TRBJ2-7	TRBV14	TGTGCCAGCAGCCAACCCGGGTCCAAGACCTACGAGCAGTACTTC	CASSQPGSKTYEQYF
.	TRBD2	TRBJ2-1	TRBV11-1	TGTGCCAGCAGCTTAGCTGGAATAGCGGGCTACAATGAGCAGTTCTTC	CASSLAGIAGYNEQFF
few	.	TRBJ2-5	TRBV25-1	TGTGCCAGCAGTGATACCAAGGGGTCCTGGGAGACCCAGTACTTC	CASSDTKGSWETQYF
few	.	TRBJ2-2	TRBV5-1	TGCGCCAGCAGCTTGGTCGGCGGGACCGGGAACACCGGGGAGCTGTTTTTT	CASSLVGGTGNTGELFF
few	TRBD2	TRBJ2-3	TRBV5-6	TGTGCCAGCAGACTAGCGATGAGCACAGATACGCAGTATTTT	CASRLAMSTDTQYF